This entry features one T cell receptor (beta chain) sequence. Its matching antigen is unknown. The source of the sample is a study of vaccination effects on CD4 cells after COVID-19. Germline V gives CDR1 SGHVT, CDR2 SQSDAQ. Trimming at V came to 2 bases and at J to 0 bases, leaving 4 bases not matched to a gene. The CDR3 is made up of 15 amino acids. Having been cultured for 10 days, the cells underwent CD4+ T cell isolation. The authors replaced half the medium with IL-2 medium on days 3 and 7. The protocol was immunoSEQ multiplex PCR, while the TCRdb copy is restricted to in-frame clones and leaves out a portion. In the table there are 45,000 to 60,000 clones, 76% of which are singletons.

The gene calls are TRBV7-4 and TRBJ2-7, with 7 bases identical to TRBD2. The clonotype originates from a human donor who had a prior SARS-CoV-2 infection. This specimen was CD4+ T cells from PBMCs cultured without peptide, taken before COVID-19 vaccination. DNA for the CDR3: TGTGCCAGCAGCTTATGGGGGGGGTGCTCCTACGAGCAGTACTTC. Its translation: CASSLWGGCSYEQYF. Together with reference TRBV7-4 and TRBJ2-7, the CDR3 gives the full variable domain: GAGVSQSPRYKVAKRGRDVALRCDSISGHVTLYWYRQTLGQGSEVLTYSQSDAQRDKSGRPSGRFSAERPERSVSTLKIQRTEQGDSAVYLCASSLWGGCSYEQYFGPGTRLTVT.